This T cell receptor beta chain was obtained from a study of CD8+CD57+ T cells in acquired aplastic anemia. Flow cytometry had shown expanded CD8+CD57+ cells in the patients chosen for sequencing. This clonotype has more than one count but fewer than ten. The template for TCR beta VDJ and CDR3 sequence profiling was genomic DNA. TCRdb itself ran the reads through MiXCR, one entry per CDR3 protein. The sample carries 150,000 to 200,000 distinct CDR3 sequences, roughly 50% recorded once. Sequencing was carried out using sorted CD4+, CD8+, or CD8+CD57+ T cells (not recorded which) from PBMCs. The sequence derives from a human donor with aplastic anemia.

CDR3 in DNA: TGTGCCAGCAGGTCTAACTACGAGCAGTACTTC. Its translation is CASRSNYEQYF. J is TRBJ2-7 and V is TRBV7-3; D call uncertain. Between the trimmed V and J ends, which lost 6 bases and 3 bases, there was a span of 6 bases. The CDR3 spans 11 residues. Germline V CDR1 and CDR2: SGHTA, FQGTGA.